This is a list of T cell receptor beta chains from one sample in a study of a mutant IDH1 vaccine in newly diagnosed glioma. The antigens for these receptors are not known. The protocol was immunoSEQ multiplex PCR, while the TCRdb copy is restricted to in-frame clones and leaves out a portion. This sample yields roughly 36,000 clones, of which around 87% are seen a single time; around 2.4% belongs to the top ten. The sequenced sample was PBMCs, obtained from a glioma patient whose treatment included an IDH1 peptide vaccine. The origin of the receptors is a man between 40 and 49 years old with glioma. CDR3s include the opening cysteine and the closing phenylalanine or tryptophan. D genes are given only for firm matches. Clone size is shown for a subset of rows, as once, few, many or a class of expanded clone.

NA,TRBJ2-6,NA,TRBV4-2,CASSRLPEDSSGANVLTF,TGTGCCAGCAGCCGATTACCGGAGGATTCCTCTGGGGCCAACGTCCTGACTTTC
NA,TRBJ2-2,NA,TRBV11-2,CASSLFEGGASGELFF,TGTGCCAGCAGCCTCTTCGAGGGGGGGGCGAGCGGGGAGCTGTTTTTT
NA,TRBJ1-4,NA,TRBV6-6,CASSLNEKLFF,TGTGCCAGCAGCCTAAATGAAAAACTGTTTTTT
TRBD1,TRBJ1-1,NA,TRBV4-1,CASNPGQGTVSGAFF,TGCGCCAGCAACCCGGGACAGGGCACAGTCAGCGGAGCTTTCTTT
NA,TRBJ2-3,NA,TRBV5-4,CASSLVERRSTDTQYF,TGTGCCAGCAGCTTGGTTGAGCGCCGTAGCACAGATACGCAGTATTTT
NA,TRBJ1-5,NA,TRBV6-6,CASSYSISNQPQHF,TGTGCCAGCAGTTACTCTATAAGCAATCAGCCCCAGCATTTT
NA,TRBJ1-4,NA,TRBV28,CASKVTNEKLFF,TGTGCCAGCAAGGTCACTAATGAAAAACTGTTTTTT
NA,TRBJ2-3,NA,TRBV5-5,CASSLSENTQYF,TGTGCCAGCAGCTTGAGTGAGAATACGCAGTATTTT
NA,TRBJ1-6,NA,TRBV14,CASSPGRYNSPLHF,TGTGCCAGCAGCCCCGGACGGTATAATTCACCCCTCCACTTT
TRBD1,TRBJ1-6,NA,TRBV9,CASSAHSTGSSSPLHF,TGTGCCAGCAGCGCGCATTCGACAGGGTCGAGTTCACCCCTCCACTTT
NA,TRBJ2-7,NA,TRBV9,CASSVGQIGEQYF,TGTGCCAGCAGCGTAGGGCAGATAGGCGAGCAGTACTTC
NA,TRBJ1-1,NA,TRBV30,CAWESNTEAFF,TGTGCCTGGGAGAGTAACACTGAAGCTTTCTTT
TRBD1,TRBJ1-6,NA,TRBV2,CASLRTGAYSPLHF,TGTGCCAGTCTTCGGACAGGGGCTTATTCACCCCTCCACTTT
NA,TRBJ2-3,NA,TRBV30,CAWSSQGRSTDTQYF,TGTGCCTGGAGTAGCCAGGGGCGATCCACAGATACGCAGTATTTT
NA,TRBJ2-1,once,TRBV29-1,CSVEGILAPNDEQFF,TGCAGCGTTGAAGGGATACTAGCACCGAACGATGAGCAGTTCTTC
NA,TRBJ1-6,NA,TRBV4-2,CASSRAGVSSPLHF,TGTGCCAGCAGCCGAGCAGGGGTAAGTTCACCCCTCCACTTT
NA,TRBJ2-2,NA,TRBV7-9,CASSLAGGRGAGELFF,TGTGCCAGCAGCTTAGCCGGAGGTCGGGGTGCCGGGGAGCTGTTTTTT
NA,TRBJ1-1,medium-sized,TRBV4-2,CASSPWGGAENTEAFF,TGTGCCAGCAGCCCCTGGGGGGGGGCGGAGAACACTGAAGCTTTCTTT
TRBD1,TRBJ2-1,NA,TRBV7-3,CASSLYPGQGHNEQFF,TGTGCCAGCAGCTTATACCCGGGACAGGGACACAATGAGCAGTTCTTC
TRBD2,TRBJ2-7,NA,TRBV5-8,CASRIQREGEYEQYF,TGTGCCAGCAGAATACAGCGGGAGGGCGAGTACGAGCAGTACTTC
TRBD2,TRBJ2-3,NA,TRBV5-1,CASSLAGLAGGTDTQYF,TGCGCCAGCAGCTTGGCCGGACTAGCGGGGGGCACAGATACGCAGTATTTT
NA,TRBJ1-3,NA,TRBV28,CASRARGANSGNTIYF,TGTGCCAGCAGAGCGAGGGGCGCCAACTCTGGAAACACCATATATTTT
NA,TRBJ1-1,NA,TRBV6-5,CASSYSIGTTEAFF,TGTGCCAGCAGTTACTCGATTGGGACGACTGAAGCTTTCTTT
TRBD1,TRBJ1-4,once,TRBV9,CASSARGENEKLFF,TGTGCCAGCAGCGCCAGGGGGGAGAATGAAAAACTGTTTTTT
TRBD2,TRBJ2-1,NA,TRBV5-6,CASSRPGTGGLNEQFF,TGTGCCAGCAGCCGGCCCGGAACGGGGGGATTAAATGAGCAGTTCTTC
TRBD1,TRBJ2-5,NA,TRBV30,CAWIEDRTYQETQYF,TGTGCCTGGATTGAGGACAGGACGTACCAAGAGACCCAGTACTTC
NA,TRBJ2-5,NA,TRBV10-3,CAISESAGRGGETQYF,TGTGCCATCAGTGAGTCGGCGGGGCGAGGAGGAGAGACCCAGTACTTC
TRBD2,TRBJ2-1,NA,TRBV27,CASSLSLTSGFYNEQFF,TGTGCCAGCAGTTTATCGTTAACTAGCGGGTTCTACAATGAGCAGTTCTTC
NA,TRBJ1-1,NA,TRBV5-5,CASSLGGGLEAFF,TGTGCCAGCAGCTTGGGAGGGGGATTGGAAGCTTTCTTT
TRBD2,TRBJ2-1,few,TRBV11-2,CASSLGLAGVWGSYNEQFF,TGTGCCAGCAGCCTGGGACTAGCGGGAGTTTGGGGCTCCTACAATGAGCAGTTCTTC
TRBD1,TRBJ2-5,NA,TRBV5-1,CASSRGQGFFETQYF,TGCGCCAGCAGCCGGGGACAGGGTTTTTTCGAGACCCAGTACTTC
TRBD1,TRBJ1-4,NA,TRBV18,CASSQGATNEKLFF,TGTGCCAGCTCCCAGGGGGCAACTAATGAAAAACTGTTTTTT
NA,TRBJ1-2,NA,TRBV29-1,CSVEPGGRAGYTF,TGCAGCGTTGAACCCGGGGGGCGGGCAGGCTACACCTTC
NA,TRBJ1-4,NA,TRBV29-1,CSGSSNEKLFF,TGCAGCGGGTCGTCTAATGAAAAACTGTTTTTT
TRBD1,TRBJ1-4,NA,TRBV7-9,CASSSNRGGEKLFF,TGTGCCAGCAGCTCTAACAGGGGGGGTGAAAAACTGTTTTTT
NA,TRBJ2-2,NA,TRBV5-1,CASSQEVTHGGGELFF,TGCGCCAGCAGCCAAGAGGTAACCCACGGTGGCGGGGAGCTGTTTTTT
NA,TRBJ1-1,once,TRBV19,CASTPWGGMNTEAFF,TGTGCCAGTACCCCCTGGGGGGGGATGAACACTGAAGCTTTCTTT
NA,TRBJ2-7,NA,TRBV27,CASSLSWRTTYEQYF,TGTGCCAGCAGTTTATCATGGCGGACTACCTACGAGCAGTACTTC
TRBD2,TRBJ2-2,NA,TRBV28,CASSSPVPRGGVGWDTGELFF,TGTGCCAGCAGTTCGCCCGTCCCCCGGGGGGGAGTTGGTTGGGACACCGGGGAGCTGTTTTTT
NA,TRBJ2-2,NA,TRBV28,CASSLGRGWANTGELFF,TGTGCCAGCAGTTTGGGGCGGGGTTGGGCGAACACCGGGGAGCTGTTTTTT
NA,TRBJ2-7,NA,TRBV28,CASSRPRQPSEQYF,TGTGCCAGCAGCCGCCCCCGCCAGCCCTCCGAGCAGTACTTC
NA,TRBJ2-3,NA,TRBV19,CASTPSGSTDTQYF,TGTGCCAGCACCCCAAGCGGGTCCACAGATACGCAGTATTTT
NA,TRBJ2-1,NA,TRBV5-5,CASRSFTPPQFF,TGTGCCAGCAGGTCTTTTACCCCACCGCAGTTCTTC
NA,TRBJ2-1,NA,TRBV9,CASSGLDHNEQFF,TGTGCCAGCAGCGGACTAGATCACAATGAGCAGTTCTTC